The next 4 T cell receptor beta chains were all read from a single sample in a study of cytomegalovirus exposure and HLA in healthy donors. PCR employed 60 Vbeta and 13 Jbeta primers. Produced via immunoSEQ multiplex PCR; TCRdb's table is partial and in-frame only. The sample has some 180,000 clones; more than 60% are singletons. Sequencing was carried out using PBMCs. These receptor sequences come from a woman aged 55-69 years in good health and CMV-seropositive.

The chain recombines TRBV5-1 with TRBJ1-5, with 7 bases aligning to TRBD1. The CDR3 sequence is 15 residues long. The ends lost 2 bases at V and 4 bases at J; junction bases unmatched: 6. Germline-derived CDR1 and CDR2 are SGHRS and YFSETQ. In DNA form, the CDR3 reads TGCGCCAGCAGCTTTGGGGGGACAGTTAATCAGCCCCAGCATTTT. Protein: CASSFGGTVNQPQHF.

This clone was detected a few times. The rearrangement joins TRBV4-3 to TRBJ1-2; weak D call: TRBD1 (5 bases). Per the germline V gene, CDR1 is LGHNA and CDR2 is YSLEER. This CDR3 is built from 15 residues. Trimming shortened V by 0 bases and J by 13 bases, and 21 bases separated the two germline ends. CDR3 region: CASSQDWGVKGSCTF. As DNA, the CDR3 is TGCGCCAGCAGCCAAGATTGGGGGGTTAAGGGGAGTTGCACCTTC.

This chain connects TRBV19 to TRBJ2-2, with 8 bases that match TRBD2. Germline lookup yields CDR1 LNHDA and CDR2 SQIVND (reference sequence). With 3 bases clipped from V and 1 base from J, the junction kept 4 bases outside the gene matches. CDR3 size: 16 residues. The CDR3 sequence is CASSMGAGGNTGELFF. CDR3 bases: TGTGCCAGTAGTATGGGGGCGGGGGGGAACACCGGGGAGCTGTTTTTT.

Written as DNA, the CDR3 is TGCGCCAGCAGCCAAGATGGGACAGCCTACGAGCAGTACTTC. It encodes CASSQDGTAYEQYF. This chain links TRBV4-3 with TRBJ2-7; 7 bases fit TRBD1. V was pared by 0 bases and J by 2 bases, with 1 base of the junction left unmatched. This CDR3 is 14 amino acids long. CDR1 is LGHNA and CDR2 is YSLEER in the germline V gene.